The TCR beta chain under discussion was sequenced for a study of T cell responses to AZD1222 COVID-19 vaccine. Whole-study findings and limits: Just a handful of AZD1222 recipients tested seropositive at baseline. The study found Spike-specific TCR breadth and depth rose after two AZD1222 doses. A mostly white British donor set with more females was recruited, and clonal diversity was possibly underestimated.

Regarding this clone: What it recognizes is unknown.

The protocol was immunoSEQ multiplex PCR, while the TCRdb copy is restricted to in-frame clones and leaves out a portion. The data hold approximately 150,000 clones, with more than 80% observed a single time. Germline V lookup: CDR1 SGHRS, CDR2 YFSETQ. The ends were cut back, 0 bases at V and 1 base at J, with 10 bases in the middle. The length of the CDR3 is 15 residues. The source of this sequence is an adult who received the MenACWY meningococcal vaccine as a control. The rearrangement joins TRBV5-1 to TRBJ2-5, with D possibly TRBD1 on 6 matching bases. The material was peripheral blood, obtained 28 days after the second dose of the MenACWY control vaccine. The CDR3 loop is CASSLVGGPQETQYF. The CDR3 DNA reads TGCGCCAGCAGCTTGGTAGGGGGACCCCAAGAGACCCAGTACTTC.